The rows below give T cell receptor beta chains drawn from one sample of a study of T-cell memory formation after mild COVID-19. From the 5' RACE reads, TCRdb called clonotypes with MiXCR, one entry per CDR3 protein. The sample has about 560,000 distinct CDR3 sequences, more than 15% seen once. Sequencing was done on a sample of PBMCs or a T cell subset sorted from them (not recorded which). The receptors shown here come from an adult woman who had mild COVID-19 (a few samples of this study predate the infection). Cell type and time point are not known. Each CDR3 is given with its conserved first and last residue. Fields, in order: clone size, V gene, J gene, D gene, CDR3 DNA, CDR3 protein. D genes are given only for firm matches. Clone size is stated in some rows and not others, as once, few, many or a class when expanded.

few,TRBV12-3/TRBV12-4,TRBJ2-7,-,TGTGCCAGCAGGCTAGGGGACGGAGGGTACTACGAGCAGTACTTC,CASRLGDGGYYEQYF
-,TRBV9,TRBJ1-6,TRBD1,TGTGCCAGCAGCGGATATGGACAGGAAAATTCACCCCTCCACTTT,CASSGYGQENSPLHF
-,TRBV5-4,TRBJ1-6,-,TGTGCCGGGGGCAGAGCGGATAATTCACCCCTCCACTTT,CAGGRADNSPLHF
-,TRBV11-2,TRBJ2-2,-,TGTGCCAGCAGCTTAGCCATAACCGGGGAGCTGTTTTTT,CASSLAITGELFF
-,TRBV18,TRBJ2-7,TRBD1,TGTGCCAGCTCACGGGGGACAGGGGCGGACGAGCAGTACTTC,CASSRGTGADEQYF
-,TRBV19,TRBJ2-7,-,TGTGCCAGTAGCCCGGGACCGCAACGCGGCGAGCAGTACTTC,CASSPGPQRGEQYF
many,TRBV7-3,TRBJ2-1,TRBD2,TGTGCCAGCAGCCCAGGACTAGCGGGGATCTACAATGAGCAGTTCTTC,CASSPGLAGIYNEQFF
few,TRBV20-1,TRBJ1-4,-,TGCAGTGCTAGACAGCCAAATGAAAAACTGTTTTTT,CSARQPNEKLFF
-,TRBV7-8,TRBJ2-7,-,TGTGCCAGCAGCTCTGGGAGTGGACGGCACTACGAGCAGTACTTC,CASSSGSGRHYEQYF
-,TRBV11-2,TRBJ2-3,TRBD2,TGTGCCAGCAGCCCTGGGAGGGGAATTGGGGATACGCAGTATTTT,CASSPGRGIGDTQYF
many,TRBV7-9,TRBJ2-3,TRBD1,TGTGCCAGCCCTCCGGGACCAGGGGGGTATTTT,CASPPGPGGYF
-,TRBV6-2/TRBV6-3,TRBJ2-7,-,TGTTCCAGCAGTTACTCGGGCCCCACCTACGAGCAGTACTTC,CSSSYSGPTYEQYF
few,TRBV11-2,TRBJ2-7,TRBD2,TGTGCCAGCAGCTTAGACCGGTGGGGGGGCTCCTACGAGCAGTACTTC,CASSLDRWGGSYEQYF
many,TRBV7-9,TRBJ2-5,-,TGTGCCAGCAGCTTAGAGGGCGGAGAGACCCAGTACTTC,CASSLEGGETQYF
few,TRBV11-2,TRBJ2-3,TRBD2,TGTGCCAGCAGCTTAACTAGCGGGAGCCGCACAGATACGCAGTATTTT,CASSLTSGSRTDTQYF
-,TRBV12-3/TRBV12-4,TRBJ2-1,TRBD2,TGTGCCAGCAGCCCCGGACTAGCAGACGAAGAGAATGAGCAGTTCTTC,CASSPGLADEENEQFF
-,TRBV12-3/TRBV12-4,TRBJ2-2,-,TGTGCCAGCAGCACCGGGGGCCTTCAACCGAACACCGGGGAGCTGTTTTTT,CASSTGGLQPNTGELFF
many,TRBV12-3/TRBV12-4,TRBJ2-1,TRBD1,TGTGCCAGCAGTTCGACAACAGGGGGTTTCTACAATGAGCAGTTCTTC,CASSSTTGGFYNEQFF
-,TRBV20-1,TRBJ2-4,-,TGCAGTGCTAGCTCGGGGCCCCTAGCCAAAAACATTCAGTACTTC,CSASSGPLAKNIQYF
few,TRBV25-1,TRBJ1-3,-,TGTGCCAGCAGTGAATTAGGAGGAGTCCTCTCTGGAAACACCATATATTTT,CASSELGGVLSGNTIYF
few,TRBV12-3/TRBV12-4,TRBJ2-5,-,TGTGCCAGCAGTTGGGGTGGGAGGATGTACTTC,CASSWGGRMYF
few,TRBV10-3,TRBJ1-4,-,TGTGCCATCGGGGGAGTAGGTGATGAAAAACTGTTTTTT,CAIGGVGDEKLFF
few,TRBV10-3,TRBJ2-7,TRBD1,TGTGCCATCAGTGATCTTGGACAGGGGTCTTACGAGCAGTACTTC,CAISDLGQGSYEQYF
-,TRBV5-1,TRBJ1-6,-,TGCGCCAGCAGCTTATACCGGGTCGGGGGGGATTCACCCCTCCACTTT,CASSLYRVGGDSPLHF
few,TRBV21-1,TRBJ2-5,-,TGTGCCAGCAGCAAAGAGGGCCGACGGGAGGGCCGTGAGACCCAGTACTTC,CASSKEGRREGRETQYF
few,TRBV20-1,TRBJ2-7,TRBD2,TGCAGTGCTTGGAGCGGGAGTCTCTACGAGCAGTACTTC,CSAWSGSLYEQYF
-,TRBV5-1,TRBJ1-5,-,TGCGCCAGCAGCTTGGGGCAGGTAAATCAGCCCCAGCATTTT,CASSLGQVNQPQHF
-,TRBV19,TRBJ1-2,-,TGTGCCAGTAAGGTTGGTCCCGGATCTGGGGGCTACACCTTC,CASKVGPGSGGYTF
few,TRBV24-1,TRBJ1-1,TRBD1,TGTGCCACCAGTGATTCCCTGGGACAGGGCAACACTGAAGCTTTCTTT,CATSDSLGQGNTEAFF
-,TRBV7-8,TRBJ2-7,TRBD1,TGTGCCAGCAGCTTAGCATACGGGACAGCAAGCGAGCAGTACTTC,CASSLAYGTASEQYF
few,TRBV6-5,TRBJ1-1,-,TGTGCCAGCAGTTACGGGTGGGGGGAAGGGGCTGAAGCTTTCTTT,CASSYGWGEGAEAFF
-,TRBV20-1,TRBJ1-1,-,TGCAGTGCTAGGGCCAACAGCATGAACACTGAAGCTTTCTTT,CSARANSMNTEAFF
-,TRBV15,TRBJ1-6,TRBD1,TGTGCCACCAGCAGAGAACAGGGGGCGCCCACAAATTCACCCCTCCACTTT,CATSREQGAPTNSPLHF